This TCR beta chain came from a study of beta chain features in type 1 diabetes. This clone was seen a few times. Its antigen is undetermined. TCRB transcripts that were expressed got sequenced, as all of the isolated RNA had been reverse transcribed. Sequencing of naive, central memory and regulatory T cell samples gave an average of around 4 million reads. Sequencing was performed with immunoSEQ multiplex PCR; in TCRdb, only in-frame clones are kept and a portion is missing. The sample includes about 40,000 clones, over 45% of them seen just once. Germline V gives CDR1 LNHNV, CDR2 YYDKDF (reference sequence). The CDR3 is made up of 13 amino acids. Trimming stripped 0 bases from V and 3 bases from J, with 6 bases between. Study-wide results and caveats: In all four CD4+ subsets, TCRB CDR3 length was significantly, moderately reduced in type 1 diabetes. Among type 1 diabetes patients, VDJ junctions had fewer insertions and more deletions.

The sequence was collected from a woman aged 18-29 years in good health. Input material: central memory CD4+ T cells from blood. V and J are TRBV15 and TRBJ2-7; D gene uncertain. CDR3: CATSRDADYEQYF. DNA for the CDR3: TGTGCCACCAGCAGAGACGCGGACTACGAGCAGTACTTC.